This TCR beta chain was sequenced during a study of T cell responses to AZD1222 COVID-19 vaccine. Study-wide results and limits: Repertoire collection took place solely once the T cell response had peaked.

About this clone itself: Its antigen is unidentified.

Using immunoSEQ multiplex PCR, the repertoire was profiled, and TCRdb retains in-frame clones only, with some absent. The sample consists of some 150,000 clones, under 95% of them appearing once. In germline, CDR1 is SGHVS, CDR2 FQNEAQ. The V end lost 5 bases, the J end lost 0 bases, and 31 bases lay between the germline ends. This CDR3 comprises 22 residues. The source material was peripheral blood, sampled 28 days after the second AZD1222 dose. The V gene is TRBV7-8, the J gene TRBJ1-4; D ambiguous. The clonotype comes from an adult who received the AZD1222 COVID-19 vaccine. CDR3 sequence reads: CASSRMMGLWDIDSSTNEKLFF. CDR3 DNA sequence: TGTGCCAGCAGCAGAATGATGGGTCTCTGGGATATCGACTCCTCAACTAATGAAAAACTGTTTTTT.